The TCR beta chain under discussion was sequenced for a study of T-cell reconstitution after alpha-beta-depleted transplantation in children. General study points: Approximately two months post-transplant, alpha-beta T cells reportedly originated from several hundred expanded graft clones. Where some patients showed high TCRbeta diversity at day 60, it came from recipient T cells and thymic progenitors that had survived. Hyperexpanded clones declined; after one year, newly produced T cells mostly supplied diversity.

This clonotype has ten or more counts. Its specificity is unknown. TCRbeta library construction was performed incorporating unique molecular identifiers. TCRdb itself ran the PCR reads through MiXCR, one entry per CDR3 protein. The sample yields 540,000 or so distinct CDR3 sequences, 23% seen once. The length of the CDR3 is 16 residues. V shed 4 bases and J shed 0 bases, with 14 bases lying between them. This material consisted of PBMCs, mostly from graft donor cells, taken 360 days after TCRalphabeta/CD19-depleted stem cell transplant. V and J are TRBV12-3 or TRBV12-4 and TRBJ2-3; D not certain. The receptor was derived from a boy less than two years old who had a stem cell transplant for acute myeloid leukemia, so the T cells may come from the graft donor. The CDR3 DNA is TGTGCCAGCAGTTCTCTGGGTTTTGCAAGCACAGATACGCAGTATTTT. Protein product: CASSSLGFASTDTQYF.